Shown below are 7 T cell receptor beta chains from a single sample sequenced in a study of graft-versus-host responses after intestinal transplantation. The method was immunoSEQ multiplex PCR; TCRdb's version includes in-frame clones alone and lacks a portion of them. This repertoire shows approximately 110,000 clones, roughly nine tenths found once; its top ten account for roughly 0.23%. The antigens these receptors bind are not known. Sequenced here: unstimulated CD4+ T cells sorted from spleen or lymph node cells, sampled before transplant. These receptors were obtained from a human donor who was the organ donor for an intestinal transplant.

The genes are TRBV5-1 and TRBJ2-5, with D hard to call. CDR3 length: 14 residues. Germline V gives CDR1 SGHRS, CDR2 YFSETQ. Trimming pared 0 bases from V and 5 bases from J, leaving 11 bases between. The CDR3 reads CASSLAIGDETQYF. In DNA form, the CDR3 reads TGCGCCAGCAGCTTGGCCATTGGGGATGAGACCCAGTACTTC.

The chain uses TRBV28 and TRBJ2-3, with D maybe TRBD2 (6 bases). This CDR3 contains 16 residues. Germline lookup yields CDR1 MDHEN and CDR2 SYDVKM. V was shortened by 2 bases and J by 1 base, with 13 bases between the two germline ends. The CDR3 DNA follows: TGTGCCAGCAGTTTAGTAGCGGTTGAGGGCACAGATACGCAGTATTTT. This codes for CASSLVAVEGTDTQYF.

The chain employs TRBV18 and TRBJ2-7; D unclear. V lost 0 bases, J lost 7 bases, and 10 bases lay in between. The germline V gene encodes CDR1 KGHSH and CDR2 LQKENI. This CDR3 contains 13 residues. This chain's CDR3 is CASSPPGLEEQYF. In nucleotides, the CDR3 is TGTGCCAGCTCACCACCCGGCTTGGAGGAGCAGTACTTC.

The CDR3 protein is CASSFSGLKETQYF. CDR3 in DNA: TGTGCCAGCAGTTTTTCGGGTTTAAAAGAGACCCAGTACTTC. The gene calls are TRBV28 and TRBJ2-5; no firm D call. Per germline, CDR1 MDHEN and CDR2 SYDVKM. V lost 3 bases to trimming and J lost 3 bases, with 11 bases between them. The CDR3 consists of 14 residues.

J is TRBJ2-1 and V is TRBV4-1; D gene ambiguous. V lost 0 bases and J 8 bases, leaving 17 bases between the germline ends. This CDR3 has 16 residues. CDR1 and CDR2 from the germline V gene are MGHRA and YSYEKL. DNA for the CDR3: TGCGCCAGCAGCCAAGAGTCGGTCTCCCCGTGGGATGAGCAGTTCTTC. This gives the protein CASSQESVSPWDEQFF.

The chain employs TRBV5-4 and TRBJ2-5, with 7 bases lining up with TRBD2. Looked up from germline, CDR1 is SGHNT and CDR2 is YYREEE (reference sequence). The CDR3 runs 13 residues. J gave up 4 bases and V 4 bases, and 4 bases lay outside the gene matches. The CDR3 nucleotides are TGTGCCAGCAGCAGGGAGGGCCGAGAGACCCAGTACTTC. Its translation is CASSREGRETQYF.

This clone was recorded only once. The chain recombines TRBV14 with TRBJ1-2, with D uncertain. The CDR3 loop spans 12 amino acids. Trimming shortened V by 1 base and J by 8 bases, and 8 bases separated the two germline ends. Germline V gives CDR1 SGHDN, CDR2 FVKESK. CDR3 sequence reads: CASSQARRGYTF. CDR3 coding DNA: TGTGCCAGCAGCCAAGCGAGGAGGGGCTACACCTTC.